One sample yielded the 17 T cell receptor beta chains listed below, sequenced in a study of T cell responses to AZD1222 COVID-19 vaccine. Assay used: immunoSEQ multiplex PCR; TCRdb lists only in-frame clones, some missing. The table records some 120,000 clones, 80% to 90% of them present only once. The sequencing here drew on peripheral blood, taken on day 0 of AZD1222 vaccination. The origin of the receptors is an adult in good health.

The J gene is TRBJ2-7, the V gene TRBV2; the D gene is possibly TRBD2 (6 bases). This CDR3 has 18 amino acids. The V end lost 5 bases, the J end lost 7 bases, and 30 bases lay between the germline ends. The germline V gene has CDR1 SNHLY and CDR2 FYNNEI. The CDR3 is CASSSDMGGISGVGEQYF. The CDR3 DNA sequence: TGTGCCAGCAGTTCCGACATGGGAGGTATTAGCGGTGTCGGTGAGCAGTACTTC. Supplemented by reference TRBV2 and TRBJ2-7, the full variable domain reads EPEVTQTPSHQVTQMGQEVILRCVPISNHLYFYWYRQILGQKVEFLVSFYNNEISEKSEIFDDQFSVERPDGSNFTLKIRSTKLEDSAMYFCASSSDMGGISGVGEQYFGPGTRLTVT.

The V gene is TRBV20-1, the J gene TRBJ2-3; D gene unclear. The CDR3 runs 11 residues. Germline V CDR1 and CDR2: DFQATT, SNEGSKA (reference sequence). V was cut by 5 bases and J by 7 bases, with 10 bases left in between. As DNA, the CDR3 is TGCAGTGCTCCTCTGGCATATACGCAGTATTTT. It translates to CSAPLAYTQYF.

This clone was observed once. The chain links TRBV19 to TRBJ1-6; 8 positions match TRBD1. The CDR3 has 15 residues. Germline assignment: CDR1 LNHDA and CDR2 SQIVND (reference sequence). V was clipped by 5 bases and J by 7 bases; unmatched bases: 7. CDR3 sequence reads: CASSFQGARNSPLHF. The DNA of the CDR3 is TGTGCCAGTAGTTTTCAGGGGGCGAGGAATTCACCCCTCCACTTT.

The chain links TRBV5-1 to TRBJ2-2; TRBD1 aligns across 7 bases. This CDR3 region has 14 residues. The junction had 9 bases not matched to a gene; V was cut back by 5 bases and J by 8 bases. Germline values: CDR1 SGHRS, CDR2 YFSETQ. Here the CDR3 DNA reads TGCGCCAGCAGGGATGGGGACAGTCCAGGGGAGCTGTTTTTT. Protein sequence: CASRDGDSPGELFF. The full variable domain, its missing parts supplied by reference TRBV5-1 and TRBJ2-2, is KAGVTQTPRYLIKTRGQQVTLSCSPISGHRSVSWYQQTPGQGLQFLFEYFSETQRNKGNFPGRFSGRQFSNSRSEMNVSTLELGDSALYLCASRDGDSPGELFFGEGSRLTVL.

The chain couples TRBV5-6 to TRBJ1-6, with TRBD1 identical over 7 bases. CDR1 is SGHDT, CDR2 YYEEEE, per germline. V trimming: 4 bases; J trimming: 4 bases; junction bases outside the gene matches: 2. The CDR3 is made up of 14 amino acids. The CDR3 bases are TGTGCCAGCAGCATGGGACAGTATAATTCACCCCTCCACTTT. Translation gives CASSMGQYNSPLHF.

The chain joins TRBV10-2 to TRBJ1-3; a possible D gene is TRBD1 (6 bases). Trimming took 3 bases from V and 3 from J, leaving 15 bases between them. The CDR3 has 16 amino acids. Looked up from germline, CDR1 is WSHSY and CDR2 is SAAADI. The CDR3 loop reads CASSDGGHSNGNTIYF. The CDR3 nucleotides read TGCGCCAGCAGTGATGGGGGCCATTCGAATGGAAACACCATATATTTT.

This clone was found a few times. The chain links TRBV7-9 to TRBJ2-7; maybe TRBD2 (5 bases). The V end was cut by 4 bases, the J end by 1 base, with 11 bases between. The CDR3 sequence is 14 residues long. CDR1 SEHNR and CDR2 FQNEAQ come from the germline V gene (reference sequence). In nucleotides, the CDR3 is TGTGCCAGCAGCTCCAGGACGGGGTCCTACGAGCAGTACTTC. Protein product: CASSSRTGSYEQYF.

This clone turned up a few times. The CDR3 bases are TGTGCCAGCAGCCTTTTCCGGGATCTCTATGGCTACACCTTC. As protein: CASSLFRDLYGYTF. This sequence joins TRBV3-1 (or the pseudogene TRBV3-2) and TRBJ1-2, with D unclear. The V end was cut by 4 bases, the J end by 4 bases, with 13 bases between. CDR1 and CDR2 from the germline V gene are LGHDT and YNNKEL (reference sequence). The CDR3 consists of 14 residues.

The chain has TRBV7-2 and TRBJ1-2; D perhaps matches TRBD1 (5 bases). V shed 5 bases and J shed 6 bases, with 16 bases lying between them. Looked up from germline, CDR1 is SGHTA and CDR2 is FQGNSA. The CDR3 is made up of 14 amino acids. CDR3 nucleotide sequence: TGTGCCAGCAGCCGGAGGACAACGGTGGATGGCTACACCTTC. Protein: CASSRRTTVDGYTF.

The chain is built from TRBV2 and TRBJ1-5, with D perhaps TRBD1 (5 bases). The CDR3 contains 14 residues. Trimming removed 7 bases from V and 4 bases from J, with 14 bases in between. Germline V gene data show CDR1 as SNHLY and CDR2 as FYNNEI. This CDR3 reads CASNVGGWNQPQHF. The CDR3 DNA follows: TGTGCCAGCAACGTTGGGGGTTGGAATCAGCCCCAGCATTTT.

The gene calls are TRBV5-1 and TRBJ1-1; no clear D. Looked up from germline, CDR1 is SGHRS and CDR2 is YFSETQ. Trimming took off 0 bases at V and 1 base at J, with 10 bases between the two ends. There are 15 residues in the CDR3. CDR3 amino acids: CASSLDPGPNTEAFF. The CDR3 nucleotides are TGCGCCAGCAGCTTGGATCCGGGCCCGAACACTGAAGCTTTCTTT.

V and J are TRBV7-9 and TRBJ2-7; 12 positions agree with TRBD2. Per the germline V gene, CDR1 is SEHNR and CDR2 is FQNEAQ (reference sequence). There are 15 residues in the CDR3. V trimming: 5 bases; J trimming: 1 base; junction bases outside the gene matches: 3. CDR3 coding DNA: TGTGCCAGCAGCGGACTAGCGGGATATTCCTACGAGCAGTACTTC. Residues: CASSGLAGYSYEQYF.

This clone appeared a few times. V gene TRBV29-1 combines with J gene TRBJ2-3, with 12 positions matching TRBD2. This CDR3 is 17 amino acids long. CDR1 SQVTM and CDR2 ANQGSEA come from the germline V gene. J was trimmed by 3 bases and V by 1 base; bases with no gene match: 8. CDR3 protein: CSVEVNLLAGGTDTQYF. The CDR3 coding sequence is TGCAGCGTTGAAGTCAACCTACTAGCGGGGGGAACAGATACGCAGTATTTT.

The V call is TRBV5-6, the J call TRBJ2-5, with D uncertain. Germline V lookup: CDR1 SGHDT, CDR2 YYEEEE. The length of the CDR3 is 13 residues. V was trimmed by 4 bases and J by 0 bases, leaving 7 bases between them. This CDR3 is CASSLWDQETQYF. The CDR3, as DNA: TGTGCCAGCAGCCTCTGGGACCAAGAGACCCAGTACTTC.

The chain joins TRBV13 to TRBJ1-5; D is possibly TRBD1 (5 bases). This CDR3 is built from 14 residues. The ends were cut back, 5 bases at V and 2 bases at J, with 10 bases in the middle. Germline V gene lookup returns CDR1 PRHDT and CDR2 FYEKMQ (reference sequence). The CDR3 here is CASSAGLRNQPQHF. The CDR3 DNA reads TGTGCCAGCAGCGCGGGACTTCGCAATCAGCCCCAGCATTTT. The complete variable domain, with remaining parts taken from reference TRBV13 and TRBJ1-5, reads AAGVIQSPRHLIKEKRETATLKCYPIPRHDTVYWYQQGPGQDPQFLISFYEKMQSDKGSIPDRFSAQQFSDYHSELNMSSLELGDSALYFCASSAGLRNQPQHFGDGTRLSIL.

The rearrangement uses TRBV23-1 and TRBJ1-6; D is uncertain. TRBV23-1 belongs to the ORF category, with a function that is uncertain. Between the trimmed V and J ends, which lost 2 bases and 7 bases, there was a span of 12 bases. This CDR3 region has 15 residues. The CDR3 sequence is CASSQASSDNSPLHF. CDR3 in DNA: TGCGCCAGCAGTCAAGCCTCATCGGACAATTCACCCCTCCACTTT.

The CDR3 coding sequence is TGTGCCAGCAGCCCTTTCACTAGCAATCAGCCCCAGCATTTT. This gives the protein CASSPFTSNQPQHF. The chain joins TRBV5-6 to TRBJ1-5; unclear D gene. The germline V gene encodes CDR1 SGHDT and CDR2 YYEEEE. V was pared by 4 bases and J by 0 bases, with 8 bases between. The CDR3 runs to 14 residues.